Only a few counts were recorded for the clone carrying this T cell receptor (beta chain). The antigen is unknown. This specimen comes from a study of response to subunit inactivated influenza vaccine. Study-level findings and limits: Each seasonal influenza vaccination, the authors suggested, recruits few new T cells.

CDR3 length equals 17 residues. With V trimmed by 5 bases and J by 6 bases, 17 bases remained unmatched. Germline V gene lookup returns CDR1 SGHRS and CDR2 YFSETQ. TCRdb re-called the RT-PCR reads with MiXCR, one entry per CDR3 protein. The sample holds about 780,000 distinct CDR3 sequences; 15% to 20% are singletons and the top ten take under 13%. Sample: PBMCs from blood, taken 5 days after vaccination. The rearrangement links TRBV5-1 to TRBJ2-7, with 10 bases aligning to TRBD2. This TCR was recovered from a middle-aged man who received an inactivated influenza vaccine. CDR3 residues: CASSQAGTSVPLSEQYF. CDR3 sequence (DNA): TGCGCCAGCAGTCAAGCCGGGACTAGCGTCCCCCTATCCGAGCAGTACTTC.